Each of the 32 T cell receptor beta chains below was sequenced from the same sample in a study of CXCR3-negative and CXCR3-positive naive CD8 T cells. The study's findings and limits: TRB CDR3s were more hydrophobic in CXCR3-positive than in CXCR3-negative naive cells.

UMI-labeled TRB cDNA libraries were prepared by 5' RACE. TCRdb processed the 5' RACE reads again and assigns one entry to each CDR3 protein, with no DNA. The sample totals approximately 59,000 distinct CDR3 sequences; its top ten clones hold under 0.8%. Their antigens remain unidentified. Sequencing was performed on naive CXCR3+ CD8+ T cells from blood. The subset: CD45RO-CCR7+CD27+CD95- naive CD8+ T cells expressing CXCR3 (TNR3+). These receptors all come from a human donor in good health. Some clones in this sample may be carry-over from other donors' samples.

The CDR3 region is CASSKTHRDPTIFQIEGVKLFF. This chain joins TRBV21-1 and TRBJ1-4; TCRdb outputs TRBD1, but without DNA this stays unchecked. TRBV21-1 is reported as a pseudogene. CDR3 length equals 22 residues.

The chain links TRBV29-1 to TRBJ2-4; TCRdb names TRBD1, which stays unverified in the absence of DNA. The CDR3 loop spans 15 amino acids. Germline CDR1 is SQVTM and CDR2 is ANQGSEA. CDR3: CSVEKGSGSKNIQYF.

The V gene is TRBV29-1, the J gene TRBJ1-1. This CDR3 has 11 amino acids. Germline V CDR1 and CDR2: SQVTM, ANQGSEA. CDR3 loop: CSVQANTEAFF.

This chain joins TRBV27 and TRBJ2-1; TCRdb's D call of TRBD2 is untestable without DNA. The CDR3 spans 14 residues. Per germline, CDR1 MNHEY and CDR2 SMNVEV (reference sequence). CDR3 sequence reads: CASSFRGAGNEQFF.

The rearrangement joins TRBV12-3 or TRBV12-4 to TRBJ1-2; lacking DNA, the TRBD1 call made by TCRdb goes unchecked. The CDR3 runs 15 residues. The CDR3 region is CASSSKTARYYGYTF.

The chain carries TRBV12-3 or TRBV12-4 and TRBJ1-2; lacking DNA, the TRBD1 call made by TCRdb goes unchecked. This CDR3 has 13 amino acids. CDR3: CASSPAGIYGYTF.

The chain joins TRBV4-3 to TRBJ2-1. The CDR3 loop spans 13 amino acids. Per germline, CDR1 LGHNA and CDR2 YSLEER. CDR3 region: CASSQGWGNEQFF.

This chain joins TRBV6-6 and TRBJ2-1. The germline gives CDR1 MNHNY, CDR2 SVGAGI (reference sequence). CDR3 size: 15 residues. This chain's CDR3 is CASGRLFVDYNEQFF.

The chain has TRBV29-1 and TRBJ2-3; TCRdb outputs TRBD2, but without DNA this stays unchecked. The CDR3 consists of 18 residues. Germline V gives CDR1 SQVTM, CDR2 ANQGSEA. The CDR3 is CSVEVVAGPTQSTDTQYF.

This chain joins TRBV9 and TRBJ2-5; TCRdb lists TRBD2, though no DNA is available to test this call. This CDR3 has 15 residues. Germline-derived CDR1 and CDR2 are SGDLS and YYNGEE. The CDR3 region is CASTTGTSGGETQYF.

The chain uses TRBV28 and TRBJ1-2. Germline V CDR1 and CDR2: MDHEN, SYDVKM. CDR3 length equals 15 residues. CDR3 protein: CASTTTIYINYGYTF.

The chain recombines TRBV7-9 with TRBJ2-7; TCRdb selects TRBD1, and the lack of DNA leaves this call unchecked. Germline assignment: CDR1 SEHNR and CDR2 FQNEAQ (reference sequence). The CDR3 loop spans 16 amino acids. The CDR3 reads CASSLEGRGLPYEQYF.

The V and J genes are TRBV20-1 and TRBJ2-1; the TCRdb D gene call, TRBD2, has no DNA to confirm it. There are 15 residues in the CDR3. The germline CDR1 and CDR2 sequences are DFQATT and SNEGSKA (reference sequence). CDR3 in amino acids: CSARARRGEYNEQFF.

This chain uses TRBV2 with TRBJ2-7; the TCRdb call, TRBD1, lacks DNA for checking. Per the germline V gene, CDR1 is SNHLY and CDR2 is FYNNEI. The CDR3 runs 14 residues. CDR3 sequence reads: CASSAGLRDYEQYF.

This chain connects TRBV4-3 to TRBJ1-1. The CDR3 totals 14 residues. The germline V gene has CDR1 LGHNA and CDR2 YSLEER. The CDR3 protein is CASSQDSVNTEAFF.

This CDR3 reads CSVTTSWSYEQYF. This chain uses TRBV29-1 with TRBJ2-7; the TCRdb call, TRBD2, lacks DNA for checking. Germline V lookup: CDR1 SQVTM, CDR2 ANQGSEA. The CDR3 sequence is 13 residues long.

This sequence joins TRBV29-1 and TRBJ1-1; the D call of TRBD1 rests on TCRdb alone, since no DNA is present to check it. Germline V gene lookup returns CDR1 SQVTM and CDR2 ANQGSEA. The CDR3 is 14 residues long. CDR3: CSVQFPGTNTEAFF.

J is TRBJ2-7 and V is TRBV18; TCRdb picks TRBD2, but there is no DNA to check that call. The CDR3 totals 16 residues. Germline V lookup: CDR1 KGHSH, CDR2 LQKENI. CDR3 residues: CASSPAGGGSPYEQYF.

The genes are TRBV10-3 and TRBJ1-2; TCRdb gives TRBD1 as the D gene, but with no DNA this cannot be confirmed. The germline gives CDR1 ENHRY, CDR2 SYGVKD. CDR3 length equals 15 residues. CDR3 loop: CAIRDLTEFNYGYTF.

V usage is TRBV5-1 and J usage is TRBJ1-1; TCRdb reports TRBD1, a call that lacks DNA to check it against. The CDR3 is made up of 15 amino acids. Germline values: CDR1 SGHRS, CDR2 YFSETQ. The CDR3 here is CASSLAPGENTEAFF.

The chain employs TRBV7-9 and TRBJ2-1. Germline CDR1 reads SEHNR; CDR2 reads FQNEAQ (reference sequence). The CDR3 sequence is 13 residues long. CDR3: CASRDRSYNEQFF.

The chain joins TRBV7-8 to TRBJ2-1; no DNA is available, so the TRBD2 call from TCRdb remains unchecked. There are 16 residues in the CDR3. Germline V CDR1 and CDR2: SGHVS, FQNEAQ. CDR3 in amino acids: CASSPPAQNYRNEQFF.

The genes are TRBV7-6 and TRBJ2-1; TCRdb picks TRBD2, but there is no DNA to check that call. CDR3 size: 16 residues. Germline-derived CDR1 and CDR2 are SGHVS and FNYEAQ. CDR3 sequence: CASSLAWTSDYNEQFF.

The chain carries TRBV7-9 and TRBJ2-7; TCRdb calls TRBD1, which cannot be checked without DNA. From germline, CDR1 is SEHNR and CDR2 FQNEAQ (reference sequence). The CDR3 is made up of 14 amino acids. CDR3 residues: CASSLGGTVDEQYF.

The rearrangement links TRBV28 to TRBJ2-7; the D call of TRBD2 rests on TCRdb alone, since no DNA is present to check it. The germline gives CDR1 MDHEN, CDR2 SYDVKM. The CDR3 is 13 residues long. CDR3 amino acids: CASSLRLDNLARF.

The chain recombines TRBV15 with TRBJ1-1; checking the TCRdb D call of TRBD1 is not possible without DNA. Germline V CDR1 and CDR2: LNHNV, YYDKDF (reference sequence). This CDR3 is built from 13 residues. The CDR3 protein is CATSRGEDTEAFF.

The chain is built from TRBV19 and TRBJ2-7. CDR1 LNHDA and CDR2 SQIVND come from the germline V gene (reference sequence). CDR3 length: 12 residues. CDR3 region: CASSTGSYEQYF.

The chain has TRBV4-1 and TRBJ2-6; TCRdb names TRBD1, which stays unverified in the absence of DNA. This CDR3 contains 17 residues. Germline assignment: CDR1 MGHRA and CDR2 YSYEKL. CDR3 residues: CASSQNRSPSGANVLTF.

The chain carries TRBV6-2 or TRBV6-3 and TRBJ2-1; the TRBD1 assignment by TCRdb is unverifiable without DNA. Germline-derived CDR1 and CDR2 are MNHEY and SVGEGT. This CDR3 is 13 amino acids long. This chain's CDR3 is CASSRTDLNEQFF.

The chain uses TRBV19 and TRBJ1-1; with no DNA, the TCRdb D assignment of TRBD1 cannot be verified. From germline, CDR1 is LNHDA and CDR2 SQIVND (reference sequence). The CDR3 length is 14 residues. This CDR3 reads CASSWGAFNTEAFF.

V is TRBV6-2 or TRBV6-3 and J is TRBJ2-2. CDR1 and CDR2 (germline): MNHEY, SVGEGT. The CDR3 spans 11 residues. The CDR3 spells CASSITGELFF.

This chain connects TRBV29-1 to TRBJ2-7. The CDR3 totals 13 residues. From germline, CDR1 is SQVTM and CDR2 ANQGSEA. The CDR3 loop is CSASDRSSYEQYF.